This T cell receptor (beta chain) was retrieved from a study of T cells in Graves' hyperthyroidism and ophthalmopathy. Study-wide background: At initial diagnosis, before any treatment had begun, peripheral blood was obtained.

Diagnostic assessment was based on clinical symptoms, serum thyroxine and TRAb, thyroid ultrasound and orbital computed tomography. General study points: Blood also held most thyroid clonotypes expanded beyond 0.001.

TCR beta CDR3 sequences were amplified from RNA transcripts. The TCR CDR3 first-round RT-PCR relied on the HTBI primer set. TCRdb analysed the multiplex PCR reads with MiXCR anew, one entry per CDR3 protein. Of roughly 800,000 distinct CDR3 sequences in the sample, roughly 40% were seen once. This clonotype was recorded many times. The antigen remains unidentified. The clonotype was recovered from a man aged 18 to 29 with Graves' hyperthyroidism. The sequenced material came from blood.

The CDR3 sequence is CSVPGQGIYEQYF. The CDR3 DNA reads as TGCAGCGTGCCGGGACAGGGGATTTACGAGCAGTACTTC. The chain combines TRBV29-1 with TRBJ2-7, with 10 positions matching TRBD1. V lost 6 bases, J lost 4 bases, and 6 bases stayed unmatched. Germline V gene data show CDR1 as SQVTM and CDR2 as ANQGSEA. The CDR3 consists of 13 residues.